Shown below are 24 T cell receptor beta chains from a single sample sequenced in a study of T cells in Graves' hyperthyroidism and ophthalmopathy. Template material for amplifying TCR beta CDR3 regions consisted of RNA transcripts. The HTBI primer set was used in a first-round RT-PCR of the TCR CDR3. MiXCR, applied by TCRdb to the multiplex PCR reads, yields one record per CDR3 protein. Counted here are a few hundred thousand distinct CDR3 sequences, roughly 17% occurring once; the ten biggest clones make up 17%. Sequences were obtained from blood. These receptors came from a young woman with Graves' ophthalmopathy.

The chain uses TRBV13 and TRBJ1-1; weak D call: TRBD1 (5 bases). Germline V gene lookup returns CDR1 PRHDT and CDR2 FYEKMQ (reference sequence). V was shortened by 5 bases and J by 1 base, with 11 bases between the two germline ends. The CDR3 contains 14 residues. This CDR3 reads CASSGRGSNTEAFF. The CDR3 DNA follows: TGTGCCAGCAGCGGTAGGGGCTCGAACACTGAAGCTTTCTTT.

This clonotype was counted only a few times. This sequence joins TRBV6-1 and TRBJ1-2; D is perhaps TRBD1 (5 bases). The V gene's germline CDR1 is MNHNS and CDR2 SASEGT. V lost 6 bases, J lost 5 bases, and 16 bases lay in between. The CDR3 is made up of 14 amino acids. The CDR3 loop reads CASSGTAAGYGYTF. CDR3 sequence (DNA): TGTGCCAGCAGCGGGACGGCAGCTGGATATGGCTACACCTTC.

This clonotype was seen a handful of times. The chain has TRBV12-5 and TRBJ1-1, with D uncertain. The CDR3 is 16 amino acids. Trimming removed 7 bases from V and 1 base from J, with 19 bases in between. Per germline, CDR1 LGHNT and CDR2 FRNRAP. In DNA, the CDR3 is TGTGCTAGTGCCACTACCGTGATAGGCCGGAACACTGAAGCTTTCTTT. Translated, it gives CASATTVIGRNTEAFF.

This clonotype was recorded at least ten times. The chain is built from TRBV12-3 or TRBV12-4 and TRBJ1-1; D gene ambiguous. The V and J ends lost 1 base and 7 bases respectively, with 13 bases between them. The CDR3 length is 14 residues. The CDR3, as DNA: TGTGCCAGCAGTTTAGGTAGCTCTATGGGTGAAGCTTTCTTT. Its protein product is CASSLGSSMGEAFF.

There are many counts of this clonotype. This chain connects TRBV3-2 to TRBJ2-1; the table calls TRBD2, which could not be checked here. TRBV3-2 is given as a pseudogene. CDR3 length: 20 residues. CDR3 loop: CASSPHWGFRGLAREAEQFF. The DNA for the CDR3 is TGTGCCAGCAGCCCGCACTGGGGCTTTCGTGGACTAGCGCGGGAAGCTGAGCAGTTCTTC.

The sample holds many counts of this clonotype. This sequence joins TRBV20-1 and TRBJ1-1; D is uncertain. V dropped 3 bases and J dropped 1 base, with 12 bases sitting between them. Germline CDR1 is DFQATT and CDR2 is SNEGSKA (reference sequence). The CDR3 is 14 residues long. The CDR3 DNA is TGCAGTGCTAGTAGATCAGGTACGAACACTGAAGCTTTCTTT. Translated, it gives CSASRSGTNTEAFF.

This clonotype was seen at least ten times. This chain uses TRBV12-3 or TRBV12-4 with TRBJ1-1; D gene ambiguous. The V end lost 3 bases, the J end lost 2 bases, and 10 bases lay between the germline ends. The CDR3 sequence is 14 residues long. The CDR3 sequence is CASSLGSGNTEAFF. The CDR3 DNA reads TGTGCCAGCAGTTTGGGTTCTGGCAACACTGAAGCTTTCTTT.

This clonotype has more than one count but fewer than ten. The DNA for the CDR3 is TGCAGTGCCCAGGGGAGGTCGGCTTTCTTT. This translates into CSAQGRSAFF. The V and J genes are TRBV20-1 and TRBJ1-1; D is possibly TRBD1 (6 bases). The CDR3 is 10 residues long. Germline assignment: CDR1 DFQATT and CDR2 SNEGSKA (reference sequence). V was clipped by 6 bases and J by 11 bases, with 13 bases between them.

As for this clonotype: The missing conserved phenylalanine or tryptophan at the end of this CDR3 makes a read error likely. The chain recombines TRBV20-1 with TRBJ1-5; D unresolved. Trimming shortened V by 0 bases and J by 3 bases, and 6 bases separated the two germline ends. From germline, CDR1 is DFQATT and CDR2 SNEGSKA (reference sequence). CDR3 size: 13 residues. CDR3 coding DNA: TGCAGTGCTAGAGATCAGGCCAATCAGCCCCAGCATTCT. Translated, it gives CSARDQANQPQHS.

This clonotype was seen many times. The genes are TRBV12-3 or TRBV12-4 and TRBJ2-3; no clear D. CDR3 length: 15 residues. V lost 7 bases and J lost 0, with 14 bases in between. The CDR3 nucleotides are TGTGCCAGCATTCTGGGCTCACCAAGCACAGATACGCAGTATTTT. It codes for CASILGSPSTDTQYF.

Ten or more counts support this clonotype. The CDR3 spells CASSEHRGLEQFF. For the CDR3, the DNA is TGTGCCAGCAGCGAACACAGGGGGCTCGAGCAGTTCTTC. The V and J genes are TRBV6-1 and TRBJ2-1, with TRBD1 matching 9 bases. Trimming cost V 6 bases and J 10 bases; bases outside gene matches: 7. Germline-derived CDR1 and CDR2 are MNHNS and SASEGT. The CDR3 has 13 residues.

The chain links TRBV5-1 to TRBJ1-2; TRBD1 aligns across 8 bases. Unmatched junction bases numbered 7, after V lost 0 bases and J lost 6 bases. Germline values: CDR1 SGHRS, CDR2 YFSETQ. The CDR3 extends over 15 amino acids. CDR3 sequence: CASSLGTGRNDGYTF. Written as DNA, the CDR3 is TGCGCCAGCAGCTTGGGGACAGGGAGGAATGATGGCTACACCTTC.

J is TRBJ1-5 and V is TRBV13; tentatively, D is TRBD1 (6 bases). Germline V CDR1 and CDR2: PRHDT, FYEKMQ (reference sequence). The V end was cut by 6 bases, the J end by 7 bases, with 22 bases between. This CDR3 region has 16 residues. As DNA, the CDR3 is TGTGCCAGCAGTTACACAGGGCAGGGGACCGGACAGCCCCAGCATTTT. This sequence encodes CASSYTGQGTGQPQHF.

This clonotype has more than one count but fewer than ten. This rearrangement joins TRBV7-9 to TRBJ2-4; no firm D call. CDR3 length: 12 residues. Germline lookup yields CDR1 SEHNR and CDR2 FQNEAQ (reference sequence). The V gene lost 5 bases and the J gene lost 5 bases, with 7 bases spanning the gap. CDR3 in amino acids: CASSRTENIQYF. In nucleotides, the CDR3 is TGTGCCAGCAGCCGTACGGAAAACATTCAGTACTTC. The whole variable domain, filled in from reference TRBV7-9 and TRBJ2-4, reads DTGVSQNPRHKITKRGQNVTFRCDPISEHNRLYWYRQTLGQGPEFLTYFQNEAQLEKSRLLSDRFSAERPKGSFSTLEIQRTEQGDSAMYLCASSRTENIQYFGAGTRLSVL.

The V call is TRBV28, the J call TRBJ2-2, with 15 bases fitting TRBD2. The trim removed 9 bases at V and 1 base at J, leaving 15 bases unmatched. Germline CDR1 is MDHEN and CDR2 is SYDVKM. CDR3 size: 20 residues. CDR3 sequence: CARYNAPGLAGGRNTGELFF. CDR3 nucleotides: TGTGCCAGATATAACGCCCCGGGACTAGCGGGGGGACGGAACACCGGGGAGCTGTTTTTT.

This clonotype appeared many times. This rearrangement joins TRBV28 to TRBJ2-4; D perhaps matches TRBD2 (7 bases). The CDR3 extends over 17 amino acids. Germline V gene lookup returns CDR1 MDHEN and CDR2 SYDVKM. Deletions cut 5 bases from V and 2 bases from J, with 19 bases between. CDR3 amino acids: CASSQDWGGPSKNIQYF. The DNA for the CDR3 is TGTGCCAGCAGTCAAGATTGGGGGGGGCCGTCCAAAAACATTCAGTACTTC.

Ten or more counts support this clonotype. The chain couples TRBV30 to TRBJ1-1, with D unresolved. This CDR3 is 12 amino acids long. With 3 bases removed from V and 5 bases from J, the gap between germline ends came to 10 bases. The V gene's germline CDR1 is GTSNPN and CDR2 SVGIG (reference sequence). The CDR3 loop is CAWRGGQTEAFF. CDR3 sequence (DNA): TGTGCCTGGAGGGGAGGGCAGACTGAAGCTTTCTTT.

The CDR3 region has the DNA TGTGCCAGCAGTTACGGGACACCGCGCGAGCAGTACTTC. Its protein is CASSYGTPREQYF. The J gene is TRBJ2-7, the V gene TRBV6-5, with D possibly TRBD1 on 6 matching bases. The CDR3 has 13 amino acids. Germline assignment: CDR1 MNHEY and CDR2 SVGAGI. V was cut by 2 bases and J by 6 bases, with 11 bases left in between.

V usage is TRBV5-1 and J usage is TRBJ2-1; possible D gene TRBD1, 6 bases. The length of the CDR3 is 14 residues. The V and J ends lost 8 bases and 0 bases respectively, with 12 bases between them. Germline lookup yields CDR1 SGHRS and CDR2 YFSETQ. In DNA, the CDR3 is TGCGCCAGTTACAGGGAAAGCTCCTACAATGAGCAGTTCTTC. This encodes CASYRESSYNEQFF.

At least ten counts were recorded for this clonotype. The chain links TRBV28 to TRBJ2-3, with 7 nucleotides matching TRBD1. The CDR3 consists of 15 residues. J was trimmed by 0 bases and V by 7 bases; bases with no gene match: 7. From germline, CDR1 is MDHEN and CDR2 SYDVKM. The CDR3 DNA reads as TGTGCCAGCACCCTAGGACAGGCTAGCACAGATACGCAGTATTTT. Amino acid sequence: CASTLGQASTDTQYF.

This clonotype has only a few counts. This chain joins TRBV19 and TRBJ2-1, with D hard to call. Germline V gene sequence: CDR1 LNHDA, CDR2 SQIVND (reference sequence). V was pared by 1 base and J by 4 bases, with 11 bases between. This CDR3 comprises 15 residues. CDR3 sequence: CASSIGGRYYNEQFF. The CDR3 DNA reads as TGTGCCAGTAGTATAGGGGGAAGATATTACAATGAGCAGTTCTTC.

This clonotype showed up many times. The chain is built from TRBV7-2 and TRBJ1-2; 10 nucleotides match TRBD1. The length of the CDR3 is 17 residues. Germline V gene sequence: CDR1 SGHTA, CDR2 FQGNSA. V was clipped by 1 base and J by 5 bases; unmatched bases: 10. The CDR3 nucleotides read TGTGCCAGCAGCTTAGGAGGATGGACAGGGGGGAGTTATGGCTACACCTTC. Protein sequence: CASSLGGWTGGSYGYTF. Together with reference TRBV7-2 and TRBJ1-2, the CDR3 gives the full variable domain: GAGVSQSPSNKVTEKGKDVELRCDPISGHTALYWYRQSLGQGLEFLIYFQGNSAPDKSGLPSDRFSAERTGGSVSTLTIQRTQQEDSAVYLCASSLGGWTGGSYGYTFGSGTRLTVV.

The V gene is TRBV20-1, the J gene TRBJ2-1, with no clear D. Germline V gene lookup returns CDR1 DFQATT and CDR2 SNEGSKA (reference sequence). The CDR3 has 12 amino acids. The V gene lost 2 bases and the J gene lost 3 bases, with 5 bases spanning the gap. CDR3 DNA sequence: TGCAGTGCTAGACCTGACTACAATGAGCAGTTCTTC. It specifies CSARPDYNEQFF.

On this clonotype itself: This could be a read error, since a much larger clone is one nucleotide away. The chain employs TRBV27 and TRBJ1-1; D ambiguous. The V gene's germline CDR1 is MNHEY and CDR2 SMNVEV (reference sequence). V was trimmed by 3 bases and J by 3 bases, leaving 14 bases between them. This CDR3 is 15 amino acids long. CDR3 coding DNA: TGTGCCAGCAGTTTTGGGCCCTTTCGGTACACTGAAGCTTTCTTT. Protein product: CASSFGPFRYTEAFF.